The rows below give T cell receptor beta chains drawn from one sample of a study of blood T cell repertoires in COVID-19. The assay was immunoSEQ multiplex PCR, and TCRdb's table has in-frame clones only and misses some. The sample yields over 150,000 clones, roughly 88% seen once. The sample comprised peripheral blood. The receptors derive from a human donor in a cohort sampled during active COVID-19. Each CDR3 is given with its conserved first and last residue. The D gene is left open where the match is weak. Rows may omit the clone size; those that give it use once, few, many or a size class.

CDR3nt,CDR3aa,j_gene,d_gene,len,v_gene,abundance
TGCGCCAGCAGCATGGGACTAGCTGTAGATACGCAGTATTTT,CASSMGLAVDTQYF,TRBJ2-3,TRBD2,14,TRBV5-1,-
TGCGCCAGCAGCTTGGAACAGGACCTGGACGAGCAGTACTTC,CASSLEQDLDEQYF,TRBJ2-7,-,14,TRBV5-1,-
TGTGCCACCGAGGGAACCGTAGCGGGATCCACAGATACGCAGTATTTT,CATEGTVAGSTDTQYF,TRBJ2-3,TRBD2,16,TRBV24-1,-
TGTGCCAGCTCACCATCGGTCACCACAGATACGCAGTATTTT,CASSPSVTTDTQYF,TRBJ2-3,-,14,TRBV18,once
TGTGCCAGTATTGGGACTGCCCCAGATACGCAGTATTTT,CASIGTAPDTQYF,TRBJ2-3,-,13,TRBV19,-
TGTGCCAGTAGTCTCGACAGGGATGAAAAACTGTTTTTT,CASSLDRDEKLFF,TRBJ1-4,TRBD1,13,TRBV19,-
TGTGCCAGCAGCCTACGGACTAGCGGGAGCCACGAGCAGTACTTC,CASSLRTSGSHEQYF,TRBJ2-7,TRBD2,15,TRBV5-4,once
TGCGCCCCGCAAAGTTTCAGGGGCACTGAAGCTTTCTTT,CAPQSFRGTEAFF,TRBJ1-1,-,13,TRBV5-1,once
TGTGCCAGCAGCTCCGGACAGGTCCACTACAATGAGCAGTTCTTC,CASSSGQVHYNEQFF,TRBJ2-1,TRBD1,15,TRBV11-2,-
TGCGCCAGCAGCTTCGGACTAGCGGGAGGGCCGCAGGAGCTGTTTTTT,CASSFGLAGGPQELFF,TRBJ2-2,TRBD2,16,TRBV5-1,once
TGTGCCATCAGAGCCGGGACTAGCGGGAGCTACGAGCAGTACTTC,CAIRAGTSGSYEQYF,TRBJ2-7,TRBD2,15,TRBV10-3,-
TGTGCCAGCAGCTCCGCTAGCGGGAGATACTACGAGCAGTACTTC,CASSSASGRYYEQYF,TRBJ2-7,TRBD2,15,TRBV5-4,once
TGTGCCAGCTCCCCCGGGCCATCCTCGCGGGATAATTCACCCCTCCACTTT,CASSPGPSSRDNSPLHF,TRBJ1-6,-,17,TRBV18,-
TGTGCCTGGAGTAAGGGACGGGCTAGCGGGTATACTTTAACCGGGGAGCTGTTTTTT,CAWSKGRASGYTLTGELFF,TRBJ2-2,TRBD2,19,TRBV30,-
TGTGCCAGCAGTTTACCCGCCAGCGGAGGCTACAATGAGCAGTTCTTC,CASSLPASGGYNEQFF,TRBJ2-1,-,16,TRBV27,-
TGTGCCAGCAGGGAACTGGGCCGGACTGAAGCTTTCTTT,CASRELGRTEAFF,TRBJ1-1,-,13,TRBV12-3/TRBV12-4,-
TGTGCCAGCAGCCCACGGACAGGAGGCCCCGGGGAGCTGTTTTTT,CASSPRTGGPGELFF,TRBJ2-2,TRBD1,15,TRBV5-4,once
TGTGCCTGGAGCACCGGGACTTTAGGGAAGCAGTACTTC,CAWSTGTLGKQYF,TRBJ2-7,-,13,TRBV30,few